This T cell receptor (beta chain) was recorded in a study of T cell repertoires in cytomegalovirus infection. TCRdb redid the calling of the reads with MiXCR, one entry per CDR3 protein. The sample has 550,000 to 700,000 distinct CDR3 sequences; 40% are singletons. For this clonotype: Its antigen remains unknown.

The sequencing used cultured PBMCs, collected from culture after CMV antigen stimulation. This receptor was identified in a human donor in good health (CMV status not recorded). Some clones in this sample may be carry-over from other donors' samples.

The CDR3: CASSYDGTAYEQYF. The CDR3 DNA is TGTGCCAGCAGTTATGACGGGACAGCCTACGAGCAGTACTTC. The V gene is TRBV6-5, the J gene TRBJ2-7; 7 nucleotides align to TRBD1. The CDR3 has 14 amino acids. From germline, CDR1 is MNHEY and CDR2 SVGAGI. The V and J ends lost 3 bases and 2 bases, in that order; junction bases with no gene match: 4.